This T cell receptor (beta chain) was retrieved from a study of identical twins. Points from the study as a whole: Possibly, invariant MAIT and iNKT cells partly confounded zero-insertion analyses. Beta out-of-frame sequences showed weaker excess twin sharing.

V trimming: 5 bases; J trimming: 4 bases; junction bases outside the gene matches: 7. The CDR3 is 15 residues long. The V gene's germline CDR1 is SGHTA and CDR2 FQGNSA. Concerning this clonotype: What it binds is not known.

Unique molecular identifiers were in the cDNA, with template-switch universal primer binding. TCRdb re-derived calls from the 5' RACE reads in MiXCR, one entry per CDR3 protein. The top ten clones hold roughly 0.43% of a sample with more than 400,000 distinct CDR3 sequences, 15% of them seen once. These data are also associated with another study on yellow fever vaccine responses in identical twins. From that study: Among the twins, the vaccine T cell response reportedly seemed partly convergent and partly personalized.

Sequenced input: CD4+ T cells sorted from blood. The rearrangement joins TRBV7-2 to TRBJ2-1; 8 bases match TRBD2. The sequence derives from a woman younger than 35 in good health. Here the CDR3 reads CASSRWRGEYNEQFF. As DNA, the CDR3 is TGTGCCAGCAGCCGCTGGCGGGGGGAGTACAATGAGCAGTTCTTC.